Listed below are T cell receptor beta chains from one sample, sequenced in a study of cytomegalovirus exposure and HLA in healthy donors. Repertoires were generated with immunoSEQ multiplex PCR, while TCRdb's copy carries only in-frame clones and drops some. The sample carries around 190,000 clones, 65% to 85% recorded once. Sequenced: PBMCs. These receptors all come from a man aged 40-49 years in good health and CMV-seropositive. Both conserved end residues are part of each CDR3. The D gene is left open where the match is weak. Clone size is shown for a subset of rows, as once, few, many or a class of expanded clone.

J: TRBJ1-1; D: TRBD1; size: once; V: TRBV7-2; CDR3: CASSYGTANTEAFF; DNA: TGTGCCAGCAGCTACGGGACAGCGAACACTGAAGCTTTCTTT
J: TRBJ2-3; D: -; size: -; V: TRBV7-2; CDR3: CASSRGYTDTQYF; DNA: TGTGCCAGCAGCCGAGGGTACACAGATACGCAGTATTTT
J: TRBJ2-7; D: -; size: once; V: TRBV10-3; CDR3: CAISAEWALQAEQYF; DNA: TGTGCCATCAGTGCTGAATGGGCCTTACAGGCCGAGCAGTACTTC
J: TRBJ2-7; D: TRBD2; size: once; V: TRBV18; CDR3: CASSPGLAGTYEQYF; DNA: TGTGCCAGCTCACCGGGACTAGCGGGAACCTACGAGCAGTACTTC
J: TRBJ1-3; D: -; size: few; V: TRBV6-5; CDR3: CASMSARNTIYF; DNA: TGTGCCAGCATGAGCGCTAGAAACACCATATATTTT
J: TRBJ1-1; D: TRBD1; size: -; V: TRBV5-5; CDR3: CASSVNRGRDPNTEAFF; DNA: TGTGCCAGCAGCGTCAACAGGGGGCGAGACCCGAACACTGAAGCTTTCTTT
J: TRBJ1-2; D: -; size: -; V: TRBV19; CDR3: CASQAGNGYTF; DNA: TGTGCCAGTCAAGCAGGGAATGGCTACACCTTC
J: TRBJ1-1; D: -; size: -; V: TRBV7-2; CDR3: CASRPPLPRNTEAFF; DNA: TGTGCCAGCAGGCCCCCCCTCCCCAGGAACACTGAAGCTTTCTTT
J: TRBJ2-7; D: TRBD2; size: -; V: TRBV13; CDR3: CASSLTSGTRSYEQYF; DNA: TGTGCCAGCAGCTTAACCAGCGGGACGAGGTCCTACGAGCAGTACTTC
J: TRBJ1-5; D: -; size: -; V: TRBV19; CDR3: CASSPHKIQPQHF; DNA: TGTGCCAGTAGTCCACATAAGATACAGCCCCAGCATTTT
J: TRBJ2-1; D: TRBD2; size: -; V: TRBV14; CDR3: CASSPLAVWYNEQFF; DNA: TGTGCCAGCAGCCCACTAGCGGTATGGTACAATGAGCAGTTCTTC
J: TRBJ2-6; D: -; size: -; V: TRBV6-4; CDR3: CASSDSGSSGANVLTF; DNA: TGTGCCAGCAGTGACTCCGGGAGCTCTGGGGCCAACGTCCTGACTTTC
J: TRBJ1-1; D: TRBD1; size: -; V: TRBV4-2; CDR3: CASSQTGQPTEAFF; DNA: TGTGCCAGCAGCCAAACGGGACAGCCCACTGAAGCTTTCTTT
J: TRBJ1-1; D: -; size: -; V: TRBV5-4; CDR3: CASSIPDFGNTEAFF; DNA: TGTGCCAGCAGCATACCAGACTTTGGGAACACTGAAGCTTTCTTT